The entry below describes one TCR beta chain. What it recognizes is unknown. Autoimmune disease history or systemic immunosuppression excluded patients. Germline CDR1 reads LNHDA; CDR2 reads SQIVND (reference sequence). Trimming took off 7 bases at V and 4 bases at J, with 13 bases between the two ends. This CDR3 comprises 13 residues. These data originate in a study of OX40 agonist ivuxolimab in advanced cancers. Profiled with immunoSEQ multiplex PCR; TCRdb holds only in-frame clones, not every one. This sample has around 69,000 clones; about 88% occur once, and the top ten carry 3% to 4%. Study-level points and caveats: Relative to CD4+, CD8+ T cells held more expanded clones on average.

The rearrangement joins TRBV19 to TRBJ1-2; possible D gene TRBD1, 5 bases. This specimen consisted of CD4+ or CD8+ T cells sorted from blood, obtained in a trial of the OX40 agonist ivuxolimab. The TCR comes from an adult with an advanced solid tumor such as melanoma, head and neck, liver or kidney cancer. The CDR3 coding sequence is TGTGCCAGTATGGACCCGGGACTCTATGGCTACACCTTC. This gives the protein CASMDPGLYGYTF. Complete variable domain (other parts from reference TRBV19 and TRBJ1-2): DGGITQSPKYLFRKEGQNVTLSCEQNLNHDAMYWYRQDPGQGLRLIYYSQIVNDFQKGDIAEGYSVSREKKESFPLTVTSAQKNPTAFYLCASMDPGLYGYTFGSGTRLTVV.